This record looks at one T cell receptor beta chain sequence and its context. Its cognate antigen is unknown. The sample carries other DNA sequences with the same CDR3. The data originate from a study of radiotherapy plus CTLA-4 blockade in lung cancer. Background on the study: Under 20% of enrolled patients responded objectively, and approximately 30% had disease control.

The study treated chemo-refractory metastatic non-small-cell lung cancer patients with focal radiation plus ipilimumab CTLA-4 blockade. Clones were sequenced by immunoSEQ multiplex PCR, and TCRdb holds only the in-frame ones, with some missing. The sample shows about 15,000 clones, 72% of them seen only once. General study points: After treatment with radiotherapy plus ipilimumab, TCR clones that came from the tumor expanded in blood.

This receptor was taken from a human donor with non-small cell lung cancer whose response to radiotherapy plus ipilimumab could not be evaluated. The source material was peripheral blood, sampled from a patient treated with radiotherapy plus ipilimumab.

This CDR3 reads CASSLRDRGTGELFF. The CDR3, as DNA: TGTGCCAGCAGCTTACGAGACAGGGGCACCGGGGAGCTGTTTTTT. The chain recombines TRBV7-2 with TRBJ2-2; 8 nucleotides match TRBD1. Germline V gene data show CDR1 as SGHTA and CDR2 as FQGNSA. The J segment lost 4 bases and the V segment lost 2 bases, leaving 3 bases of the junction unmatched. The CDR3 length is 15 residues. Variable domain in full (rest from reference TRBV7-2 and TRBJ2-2): GAGVSQSPSNKVTEKGKDVELRCDPISGHTALYWYRQSLGQGLEFLIYFQGNSAPDKSGLPSDRFSAERTGGSVSTLTIQRTQQEDSAVYLCASSLRDRGTGELFFGEGSRLTVL.